This TCR beta chain was retrieved from a study of CD8+CD57+ T cells in acquired aplastic anemia. Study-wide background: The sorted CD4+ and CD8+ cells yielded an average approximately 3.2 ug of DNA.

The germline V gene encodes CDR1 DFQATT and CDR2 SNEGSKA (reference sequence). The ends lost 3 bases at V and 8 bases at J; junction bases unmatched: 8. The CDR3 has 14 residues. Study results and limitations: Patients and controls had in common approximately 30 CD8+ CDR3 sequences.

Using genomic DNA as the template, TCR beta VDJ and CDR3 profiling was carried out. MiXCR was run by TCRdb on the reads, yielding one entry per CDR3 protein. The table shows about 470,000 distinct CDR3 sequences, with about a third occurring only once. Patients chosen for sequencing had CD8+CD57+ cells that had expanded, as shown by flow cytometry. Every patient was diagnosed with severe acquired aplastic anemia. Patients were therapy-naive when their blood was sampled. Details on this clonotype: What it binds is unknown.

The chain has TRBV20-1 and TRBJ2-1, with TRBD1 matching 9 bases. The receptor's source is a human donor with aplastic anemia. The specimen sequenced was sorted CD4+, CD8+, or CD8+CD57+ T cells (not recorded which) from PBMCs. The CDR3 bases are TGCAGTGCTAGTTTGCCGAGACAGGGGGATGAGCAGTTCTTC. It is translated as CSASLPRQGDEQFF.